This T cell receptor (beta chain) was profiled in a study of T-cell reconstitution after alpha-beta-depleted transplantation in children. This clonotype was found many times. The library targeted TCRbeta and was prepared with unique molecular identifiers. Using its own MiXCR run on the PCR reads, TCRdb lists one record per CDR3 protein. This table has some 290,000 distinct CDR3 sequences, roughly 9.5% appearing once. The CDR3 sequence is 12 residues long. The rearrangement links TRBV21-1 to TRBJ2-7; TRBD2, the table's D call, was not compared with the DNA. TRBV21-1 is tagged as a pseudogene. This receptor was identified in a human donor who donated a stem cell graft to a child with SCID. Material: PBMCs from the stem cell graft donor, obtained from the stem cell graft. The CDR3 DNA is TGTGCCGGGAGGGACACCCACTACGAGCAGTACTTC. It translates to CAGRDTHYEQYF.